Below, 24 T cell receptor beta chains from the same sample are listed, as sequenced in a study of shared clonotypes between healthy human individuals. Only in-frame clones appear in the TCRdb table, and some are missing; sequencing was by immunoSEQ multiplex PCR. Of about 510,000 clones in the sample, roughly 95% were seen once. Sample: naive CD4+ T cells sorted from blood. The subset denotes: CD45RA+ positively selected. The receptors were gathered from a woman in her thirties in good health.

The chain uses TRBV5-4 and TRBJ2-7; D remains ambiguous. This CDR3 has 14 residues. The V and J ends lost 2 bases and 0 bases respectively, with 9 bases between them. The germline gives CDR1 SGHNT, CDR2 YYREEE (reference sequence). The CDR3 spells CASSFGILSYEQYF. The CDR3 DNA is TGTGCCAGCAGCTTTGGGATCCTCTCCTACGAGCAGTACTTC.

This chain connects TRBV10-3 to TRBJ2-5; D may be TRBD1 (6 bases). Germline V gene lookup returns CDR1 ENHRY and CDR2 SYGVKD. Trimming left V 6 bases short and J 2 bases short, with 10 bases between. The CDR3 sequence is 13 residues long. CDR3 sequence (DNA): TGTGCCATCAGCCGGACAGATCAAGAGACCCAGTACTTC. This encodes CAISRTDQETQYF.

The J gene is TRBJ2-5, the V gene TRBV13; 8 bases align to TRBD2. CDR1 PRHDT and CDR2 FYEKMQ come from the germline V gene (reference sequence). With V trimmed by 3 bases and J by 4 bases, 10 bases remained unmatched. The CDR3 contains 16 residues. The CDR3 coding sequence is TGTGCCAGCAGCTTCTCCCGATCGGGGGGGTCAGAGACCCAGTACTTC. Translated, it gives CASSFSRSGGSETQYF.

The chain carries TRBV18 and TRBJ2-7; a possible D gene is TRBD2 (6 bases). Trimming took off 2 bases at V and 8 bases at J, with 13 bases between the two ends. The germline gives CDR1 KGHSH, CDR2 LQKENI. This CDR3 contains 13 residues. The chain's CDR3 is CASSPRGREQQYF. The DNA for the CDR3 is TGTGCCAGCTCACCAAGAGGGCGGGAACAGCAGTACTTC.

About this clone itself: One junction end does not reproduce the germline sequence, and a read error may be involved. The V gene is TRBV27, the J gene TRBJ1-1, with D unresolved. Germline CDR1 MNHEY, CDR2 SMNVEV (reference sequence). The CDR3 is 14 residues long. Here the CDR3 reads CASSLSQRSTEAFF. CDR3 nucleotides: TGTGCCAGCAGTCTATCACAACGAAGCACTGAAGCTTTCTTT.

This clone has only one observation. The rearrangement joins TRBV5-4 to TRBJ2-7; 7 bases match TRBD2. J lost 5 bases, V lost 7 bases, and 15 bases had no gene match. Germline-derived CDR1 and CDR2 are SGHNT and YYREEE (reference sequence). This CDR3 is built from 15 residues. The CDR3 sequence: CASHPASGHPNEQYF. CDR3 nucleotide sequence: TGTGCCAGCCACCCCGCTAGCGGACATCCCAACGAGCAGTACTTC.

The CDR3 protein is CAWSVSSGTDTQYF. In DNA form, the CDR3 reads TGTGCCTGGAGTGTATCCTCCGGCACAGATACGCAGTATTTT. The chain links TRBV30 to TRBJ2-3; D unresolved. The CDR3 contains 14 residues. Per germline, CDR1 GTSNPN and CDR2 SVGIG (reference sequence). V lost 0 bases and J 1 base, leaving 8 bases between the germline ends. The entire variable domain, with the rest obtained from reference TRBV30 and TRBJ2-3, is as follows: SQTIHQWPATLVQPVGSPLSLECTVEGTSNPNLYWYRQAAGRGLQLLFYSVGIGQISSEVPQNLSASRPQDRQFILSSKKLLLSDSGFYLCAWSVSSGTDTQYFGPGTRLTVL.

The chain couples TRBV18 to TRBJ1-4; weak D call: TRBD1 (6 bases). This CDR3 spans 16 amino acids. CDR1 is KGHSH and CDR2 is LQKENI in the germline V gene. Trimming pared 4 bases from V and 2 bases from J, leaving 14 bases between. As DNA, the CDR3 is TGTGCCAGCTCACTAAACGGGGGCAGGACTAATGAAAAACTGTTTTTT. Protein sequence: CASSLNGGRTNEKLFF.

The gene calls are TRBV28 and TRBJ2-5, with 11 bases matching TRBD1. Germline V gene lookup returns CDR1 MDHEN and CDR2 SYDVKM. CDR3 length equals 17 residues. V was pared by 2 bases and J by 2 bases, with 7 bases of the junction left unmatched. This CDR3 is CASSLLPGTGGQETQYF. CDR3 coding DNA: TGTGCCAGCAGTTTACTCCCCGGGACAGGGGGTCAAGAGACCCAGTACTTC.

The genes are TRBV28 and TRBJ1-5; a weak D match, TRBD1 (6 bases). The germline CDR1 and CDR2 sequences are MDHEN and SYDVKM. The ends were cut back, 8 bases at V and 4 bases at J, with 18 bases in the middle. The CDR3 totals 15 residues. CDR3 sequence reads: CASGPQTRGNQPQHF. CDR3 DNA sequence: TGTGCCAGCGGGCCCCAAACCAGGGGTAATCAGCCCCAGCATTTT.

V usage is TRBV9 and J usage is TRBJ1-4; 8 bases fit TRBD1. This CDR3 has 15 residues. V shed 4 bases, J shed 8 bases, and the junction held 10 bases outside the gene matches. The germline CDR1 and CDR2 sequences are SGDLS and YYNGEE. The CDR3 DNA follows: TGTGCCAGCAGCACCCAGGACAGGGAAAAGGAAAAACTGTTTTTT. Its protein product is CASSTQDREKEKLFF.

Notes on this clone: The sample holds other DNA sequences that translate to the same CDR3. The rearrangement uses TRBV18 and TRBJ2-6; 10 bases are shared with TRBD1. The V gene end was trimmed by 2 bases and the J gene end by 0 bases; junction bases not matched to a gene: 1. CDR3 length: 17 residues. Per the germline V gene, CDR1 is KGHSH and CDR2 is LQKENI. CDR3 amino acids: CASSPRTGGSGANVLTF. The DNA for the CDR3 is TGTGCCAGCTCACCAAGGACAGGGGGCTCTGGGGCCAACGTCCTGACTTTC.

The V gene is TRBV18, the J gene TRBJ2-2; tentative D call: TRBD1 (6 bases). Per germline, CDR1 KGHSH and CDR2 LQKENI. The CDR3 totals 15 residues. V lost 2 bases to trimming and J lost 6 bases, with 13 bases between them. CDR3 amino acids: CASSPRTAESGELFF. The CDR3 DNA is TGTGCCAGCTCACCAAGGACAGCGGAGTCCGGGGAGCTGTTTTTT.

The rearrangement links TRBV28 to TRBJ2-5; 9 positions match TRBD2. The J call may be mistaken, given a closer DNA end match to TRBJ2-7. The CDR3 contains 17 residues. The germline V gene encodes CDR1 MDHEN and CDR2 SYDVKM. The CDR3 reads CASSLSISGSHMYEQYF. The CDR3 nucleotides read TGTGCCAGCAGTTTATCCATTAGCGGGAGCCACATGTACGAGCAGTACTTC.

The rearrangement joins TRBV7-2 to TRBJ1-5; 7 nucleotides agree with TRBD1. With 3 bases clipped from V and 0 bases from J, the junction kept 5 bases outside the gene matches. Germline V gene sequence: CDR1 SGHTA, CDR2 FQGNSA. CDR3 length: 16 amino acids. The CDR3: CASSLKTGPSNQPQHF. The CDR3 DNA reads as TGTGCCAGCAGCTTGAAGACAGGGCCTAGCAATCAGCCCCAGCATTTT.

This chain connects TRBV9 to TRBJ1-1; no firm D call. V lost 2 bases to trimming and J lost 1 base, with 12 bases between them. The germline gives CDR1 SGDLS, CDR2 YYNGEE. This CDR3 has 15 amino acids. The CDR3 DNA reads TGTGCCAGCAGCGTCCCCCCACCGGGGAACACTGAAGCTTTCTTT. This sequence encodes CASSVPPPGNTEAFF.

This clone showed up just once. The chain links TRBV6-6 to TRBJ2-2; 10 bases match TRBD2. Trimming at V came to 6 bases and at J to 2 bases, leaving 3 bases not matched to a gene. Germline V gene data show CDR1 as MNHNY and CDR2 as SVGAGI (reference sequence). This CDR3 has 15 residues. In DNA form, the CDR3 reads TGTGCCAGCAGCAAACTAGCGGGAAACACCGGGGAGCTGTTTTTT. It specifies CASSKLAGNTGELFF.

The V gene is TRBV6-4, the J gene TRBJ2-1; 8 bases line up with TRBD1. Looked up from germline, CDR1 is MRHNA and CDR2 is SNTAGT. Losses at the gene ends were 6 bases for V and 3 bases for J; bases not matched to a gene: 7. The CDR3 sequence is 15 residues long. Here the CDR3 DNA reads TGTGCCAGCAGCAGTACAGGGGGAGTCTACAATGAGCAGTTCTTC. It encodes CASSSTGGVYNEQFF.

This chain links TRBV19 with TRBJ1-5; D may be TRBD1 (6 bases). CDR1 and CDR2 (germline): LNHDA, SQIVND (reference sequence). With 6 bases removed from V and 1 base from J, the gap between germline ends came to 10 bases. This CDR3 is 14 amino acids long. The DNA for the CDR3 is TGTGCCAGTAGGATCGGACAGAGCAATCAGCCCCAGCATTTT. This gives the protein CASRIGQSNQPQHF.

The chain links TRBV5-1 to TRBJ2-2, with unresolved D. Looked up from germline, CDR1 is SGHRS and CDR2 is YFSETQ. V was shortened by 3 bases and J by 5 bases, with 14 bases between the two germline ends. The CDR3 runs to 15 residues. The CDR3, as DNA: TGCGCCAGCAGCTGGGTCTGGGGTGGAACCGGGGAGCTGTTTTTT. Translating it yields CASSWVWGGTGELFF. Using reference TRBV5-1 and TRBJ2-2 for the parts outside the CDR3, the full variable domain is KAGVTQTPRYLIKTRGQQVTLSCSPISGHRSVSWYQQTPGQGLQFLFEYFSETQRNKGNFPGRFSGRQFSNSRSEMNVSTLELGDSALYLCASSWVWGGTGELFFGEGSRLTVL.

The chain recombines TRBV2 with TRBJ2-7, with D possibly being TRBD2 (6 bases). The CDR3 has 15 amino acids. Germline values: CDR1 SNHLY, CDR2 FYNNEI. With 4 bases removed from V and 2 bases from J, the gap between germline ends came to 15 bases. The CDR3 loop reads CASSAWPSAPYEQYF. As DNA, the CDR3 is TGTGCCAGCAGTGCGTGGCCTAGCGCCCCCTACGAGCAGTACTTC.

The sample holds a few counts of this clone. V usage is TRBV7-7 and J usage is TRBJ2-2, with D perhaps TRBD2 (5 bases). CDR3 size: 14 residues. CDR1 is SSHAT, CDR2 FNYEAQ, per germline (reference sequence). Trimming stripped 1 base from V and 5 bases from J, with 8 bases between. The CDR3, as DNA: TGTGCCAGCAGCTTAGTGGAGGAAACCGGGGAGCTGTTTTTT. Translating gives CASSLVEETGELFF.

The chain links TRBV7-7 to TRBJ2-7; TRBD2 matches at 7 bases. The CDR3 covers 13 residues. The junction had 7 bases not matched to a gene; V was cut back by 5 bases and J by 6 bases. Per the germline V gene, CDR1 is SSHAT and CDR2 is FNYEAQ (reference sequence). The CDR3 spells CASSLSWEGEQYF. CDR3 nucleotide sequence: TGTGCCAGCAGCCTTAGTTGGGAGGGCGAGCAGTACTTC.

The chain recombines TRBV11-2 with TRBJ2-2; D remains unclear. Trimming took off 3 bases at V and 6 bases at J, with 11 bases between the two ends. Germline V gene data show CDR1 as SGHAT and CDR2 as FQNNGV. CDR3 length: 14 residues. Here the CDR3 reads CASSFERLAGELFF. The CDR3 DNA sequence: TGTGCCAGCAGCTTCGAGCGATTGGCCGGGGAGCTGTTTTTT.